The next 15 T cell receptor beta chains were all read from a single sample in a study of OX40 agonist ivuxolimab in advanced cancers. Receptors were amplified or captured by the immunoSEQ multiplex PCR assay. What TCRdb holds here is the immuneACCESS table cut down to in-frame rearrangements. Part of the clones is not present; checked against another copy, under half of the missing clones reflect an unresolved V gene, and the others are unexplained. A total of approximately 77,000 clones appear in this sample, 80% to 95% of them only once. Together, the top ten hold nearly 0.55% of the sample. Sequenced material: CD4+ or CD8+ T cells sorted from blood, taken in a trial of the OX40 agonist ivuxolimab. The receptors derive from an adult with an advanced solid tumor such as melanoma, head and neck, liver or kidney cancer.

J is TRBJ1-3 and V is TRBV7-2; D is unresolved. This CDR3 has 13 amino acids. Trimming left V 7 bases short and J 2 bases short, with 9 bases between. The V gene's germline CDR1 is SGHTA and CDR2 FQGNSA. The CDR3 region is CASTKPPGNTIYF. The CDR3 DNA is TGTGCCAGCACCAAACCCCCTGGAAACACCATATATTTT.

This clone showed up just once. The chain carries TRBV27 and TRBJ2-7; D gene ambiguous. The germline CDR1 and CDR2 sequences are MNHEY and SMNVEV (reference sequence). This CDR3 region has 15 residues. V lost 5 bases, J lost 4 bases, and 18 bases lay in between. The CDR3 bases are TGTGCCAGCAGTCTCGCTGTGCCCCCGACTTACGAGCAGTACTTC. Encoded protein: CASSLAVPPTYEQYF.

The rearrangement joins TRBV7-8 to TRBJ2-5; D is unclear. Germline values: CDR1 SGHVS, CDR2 FQNEAQ. This CDR3 contains 11 residues. V lost 1 base to trimming and J lost 5 bases, with 2 bases between them. The CDR3 DNA is TGTGCCAGCAGCTTAGACGAGACCCAGTACTTC. Its translation is CASSLDETQYF.

V and J are TRBV4-1 and TRBJ1-2; 7 bases are a match to TRBD1. Germline CDR1 and CDR2: MGHRA and YSYEKL. This CDR3 is 18 amino acids long. J lost 2 bases, V lost 4 bases, and 16 bases had no gene match. CDR3 DNA sequence: TGCGCCAGCAGCCGCCAATCTATAGAGACAGGGAGCAACTATGGCTACACCTTC. Translated: CASSRQSIETGSNYGYTF.

This clone was picked up one time. The chain uses TRBV6-4 and TRBJ2-3; D gene uncertain. Germline V gene sequence: CDR1 MRHNA, CDR2 SNTAGT. V lost 4 bases, J lost 0 bases, and 8 bases lay in between. The CDR3 covers 14 residues. The CDR3 loop is CASSVGSSTDTQYF. CDR3 coding DNA: TGTGCCAGCAGTGTTGGCAGTAGCACAGATACGCAGTATTTT.

J is TRBJ1-2 and V is TRBV5-1; D uncertain. This CDR3 has 14 amino acids. The V gene lost 6 bases and the J gene lost 4 bases, with 16 bases spanning the gap. The germline V gene encodes CDR1 SGHRS and CDR2 YFSETQ. The CDR3 DNA reads as TGCGCCAGCACCCCGTTAAGTACGGGCTATGGCTACACCTTC. Its protein is CASTPLSTGYGYTF.

The rearrangement links TRBV4-3 to TRBJ2-7; TRBD1 agrees at 7 bases. J gave up 0 bases and V 1 base, and 3 bases lay outside the gene matches. The germline CDR1 and CDR2 sequences are LGHNA and YSLEER. The CDR3 runs 15 residues. The CDR3 DNA sequence: TGCGCCAGCAGCCAAGTGAGGGGGCCCTCCTACGAGCAGTACTTC. As protein: CASSQVRGPSYEQYF.

The rearrangement joins TRBV28 to TRBJ1-2; no firm D call. The V gene's germline CDR1 is MDHEN and CDR2 SYDVKM. The CDR3 loop spans 11 amino acids. Trimming removed 8 bases from V and 4 bases from J, with 8 bases in between. CDR3 nucleotides: TGTGCCAGCCAACAGCTCTATGGCTACACCTTC. Its translation: CASQQLYGYTF.

The chain joins TRBV5-1 to TRBJ2-5; 7 nucleotides agree with TRBD1. The CDR3 loop spans 14 amino acids. Germline V gene lookup returns CDR1 SGHRS and CDR2 YFSETQ. With 4 bases clipped from V and 7 bases from J, the junction kept 10 bases outside the gene matches. CDR3 sequence: CASSTRQGLGTQYF. As DNA, the CDR3 is TGCGCCAGCAGCACCAGACAGGGTTTGGGGACCCAGTACTTC. Full variable domain (rest looked up from reference TRBV5-1 and TRBJ2-5): KAGVTQTPRYLIKTRGQQVTLSCSPISGHRSVSWYQQTPGQGLQFLFEYFSETQRNKGNFPGRFSGRQFSNSRSEMNVSTLELGDSALYLCASSTRQGLGTQYFGPGTRLLVL.

This chain connects TRBV7-9 to TRBJ2-1, with D tentatively TRBD1 (6 bases). Germline values: CDR1 SEHNR, CDR2 FQNEAQ (reference sequence). CDR3 length: 15 residues. V was trimmed by 2 bases and J by 0 bases, leaving 8 bases between them. CDR3: CASSLRGSSYNEQFF. CDR3 DNA sequence: TGTGCCAGCAGCTTAAGGGGGAGCTCCTACAATGAGCAGTTCTTC.

The chain links TRBV7-9 to TRBJ1-4; D is uncertain. V was cut by 6 bases and J by 7 bases, with 3 bases left in between. The CDR3 length is 10 residues. CDR1 and CDR2 (germline): SEHNR, FQNEAQ (reference sequence). The CDR3 DNA follows: TGTGCCAGCAGAGGTGAAAAACTGTTTTTT. Its protein is CASRGEKLFF.

V usage is TRBV7-9 and J usage is TRBJ2-3, with TRBD1 identical over 9 bases. The CDR3 extends over 17 amino acids. Losses at the gene ends were 5 bases for V and 0 bases for J; bases not matched to a gene: 9. Germline CDR1 and CDR2: SEHNR and FQNEAQ (reference sequence). CDR3 sequence: CASSATPGTGSTDTQYF. The DNA for the CDR3 is TGTGCCAGCAGCGCTACCCCCGGGACAGGGAGCACAGATACGCAGTATTTT.

Written as DNA, the CDR3 is TGCGCCAGCAGCCAAGATGAGGGGGCCGGTAGGGGGCAAACTGAAGCTTTCTTT. Translated, it gives CASSQDEGAGRGQTEAFF. The chain joins TRBV4-1 to TRBJ1-1; 7 nucleotides align to TRBD1. After removal of 0 bases from V and 5 bases from J, the junction contained 15 bases not matched to a gene. The CDR3 is made up of 18 amino acids. Germline V gene data show CDR1 as MGHRA and CDR2 as YSYEKL.

The CDR3 region has the DNA TGCGCCAGCAGCTTGAAACTAGCGGGAGCTCACGAGCAGTACTTC. It is translated as CASSLKLAGAHEQYF. J is TRBJ2-7 and V is TRBV5-1; TRBD2 agrees at 11 bases. The V gene end was trimmed by 1 base and the J gene end by 5 bases; junction bases not matched to a gene: 5. The V gene's germline CDR1 is SGHRS and CDR2 YFSETQ. The length of the CDR3 is 15 residues. The full variable domain, with the rest looked up from reference TRBV5-1 and TRBJ2-7, is KAGVTQTPRYLIKTRGQQVTLSCSPISGHRSVSWYQQTPGQGLQFLFEYFSETQRNKGNFPGRFSGRQFSNSRSEMNVSTLELGDSALYLCASSLKLAGAHEQYFGPGTRLTVT.

CDR3 protein: CASSPNSASSYEQYF. The DNA of the CDR3 is TGTGCCAGCAGCCCAAACTCGGCCAGCTCCTACGAGCAGTACTTC. V usage is TRBV7-2 and J usage is TRBJ2-5; D ambiguous. Near its end, the DNA agrees better with TRBJ2-7, so the J call may be wrong. CDR1 SGHTA and CDR2 FQGNSA come from the germline V gene. This CDR3 spans 15 amino acids.